Shown below are 24 T cell receptor beta chains from a single sample sequenced in a study of blood T cell repertoires in COVID-19. This table comes from immunoSEQ multiplex PCR, and its TCRdb copy is limited to in-frame clones, with some not included. Among fewer than 200,000 clones listed, just under 85% were seen once. Sequenced input: peripheral blood. All receptors derive from a middle-aged man who had recovered from COVID-19.

V is TRBV5-6 and J is TRBJ2-7; 12 nucleotides line up with TRBD1. Per the germline V gene, CDR1 is SGHDT and CDR2 is YYEEEE. This CDR3 comprises 15 residues. V shed 4 bases and J 4 bases; nucleotides not matched to a gene: 6. The CDR3 is CASSRGQGAFYEQYF. The CDR3, as DNA: TGTGCCAGCAGCCGGGGACAGGGGGCTTTTTACGAGCAGTACTTC. The full variable domain, its missing parts supplied by reference TRBV5-6 and TRBJ2-7, is DAGVTQSPTHLIKTRGQQVTLRCSPKSGHDTVSWYQQALGQGPQFIFQYYEEEERQRGNFPDRFSGHQFPNYSSELNVNALLLGDSALYLCASSRGQGAFYEQYFGPGTRLTVT.

The chain employs TRBV29-1 and TRBJ1-5, with a possible D match to TRBD1 (5 bases). Germline V CDR1 and CDR2: SQVTM, ANQGSEA. Trimming cost V 3 bases and J 3 bases, with 9 bases left between them. CDR3 size: 13 residues. Written as DNA, the CDR3 is TGCAGCGTTGATACAGGTCTCAATCAGCCCCAGCATTTT. Its protein product is CSVDTGLNQPQHF.

This rearrangement joins TRBV20-1 to TRBJ2-2; D perhaps matches TRBD1 (5 bases). Germline lookup yields CDR1 DFQATT and CDR2 SNEGSKA (reference sequence). The CDR3 sequence is 11 residues long. In nucleotides, the CDR3 is TGCAGAATCAGGGACACCGGGGAGCTGTTTTTT. Protein product: CRIRDTGELFF.

The chain joins TRBV19 to TRBJ2-3; 8 nucleotides match TRBD1. CDR3 length: 15 residues. The J segment lost 4 bases and the V segment lost 3 bases, leaving 6 bases of the junction unmatched. CDR1 is LNHDA, CDR2 SQIVND, per germline (reference sequence). Here the CDR3 reads CASSILGQAPDTQYF. CDR3 bases: TGTGCCAGTAGTATTTTGGGACAGGCCCCAGATACGCAGTATTTT.

This sequence joins TRBV5-1 and TRBJ2-2; 8 bases match TRBD2. The CDR3 is 14 amino acids. CDR1 SGHRS and CDR2 YFSETQ come from the germline V gene. J lost 0 bases, V lost 7 bases, and 2 bases had no gene match. The CDR3 region is CASRGGSNTGELFF. CDR3 DNA sequence: TGCGCCAGCCGGGGGGGCTCGAACACCGGGGAGCTGTTTTTT. The whole variable domain, remainder taken from reference TRBV5-1 and TRBJ2-2, is KAGVTQTPRYLIKTRGQQVTLSCSPISGHRSVSWYQQTPGQGLQFLFEYFSETQRNKGNFPGRFSGRQFSNSRSEMNVSTLELGDSALYLCASRGGSNTGELFFGEGSRLTVL.

The chain recombines TRBV10-3 with TRBJ2-7, with a weak D call TRBD1 (7 bases). The length of the CDR3 is 14 residues. CDR1 and CDR2 from the germline V gene are ENHRY and SYGVKD. The V end lost 6 bases, the J end lost 7 bases, and 19 bases lay between the germline ends. The CDR3 DNA follows: TGTGCCATCAGGGGGACAGCCACCGGGGGAGAGCAGTACTTC. This encodes CAIRGTATGGEQYF.

J is TRBJ1-4 and V is TRBV19, with 7 bases matching TRBD1. Germline loops: CDR1 LNHDA, CDR2 SQIVND (reference sequence). V gave up 6 bases and J gave up 7 bases; unmatched junction bases: 11. This CDR3 has 15 amino acids. The CDR3 spells CASRPPSGGLEKLFF. For the CDR3, the DNA is TGTGCCAGTAGGCCCCCCTCAGGGGGGCTTGAAAAACTGTTTTTT. Supplemented by reference TRBV19 and TRBJ1-4, the full variable domain reads DGGITQSPKYLFRKEGQNVTLSCEQNLNHDAMYWYRQDPGQGLRLIYYSQIVNDFQKGDIAEGYSVSREKKESFPLTVTSAQKNPTAFYLCASRPPSGGLEKLFFGSGTQLSVL.

The chain carries TRBV6-6 and TRBJ1-4; D possibly corresponds to TRBD1 (5 bases). This CDR3 comprises 15 residues. Trimming pared 2 bases from V and 3 bases from J, leaving 10 bases between. Germline CDR1 reads MNHNY; CDR2 reads SVGAGI (reference sequence). The CDR3 DNA reads TGTGCCAGCAGTTACGGGGGGAATTCTAATGAAAAACTGTTTTTT. It specifies CASSYGGNSNEKLFF.

This chain connects TRBV6-5 to TRBJ2-1; the D gene is possibly TRBD1 (5 bases). Per germline, CDR1 MNHEY and CDR2 SVGAGI. Trimming removed 6 bases at V and 5 bases at J, with 14 bases between. This CDR3 is 14 amino acids long. In DNA, the CDR3 is TGTGCCAGCAGCGACCAAGGACACCACAATGAGCAGTTCTTC. Amino acids: CASSDQGHHNEQFF.

V gene TRBV4-2 combines with J gene TRBJ2-3; D is perhaps TRBD1 (5 bases). The CDR3 has 14 amino acids. Trimming took 1 base from V and 3 from J, leaving 8 bases between them. Germline-derived CDR1 and CDR2 are LGHNA and YNFKEQ. The CDR3 spells CASSQVAGTDTQYF. The CDR3 nucleotides read TGTGCCAGCAGCCAAGTGGCAGGGACAGATACGCAGTATTTT.

V usage is TRBV27 and J usage is TRBJ2-1; D remains unclear. This CDR3 spans 12 amino acids. Germline loops: CDR1 MNHEY, CDR2 SMNVEV (reference sequence). Trimming left V 1 base short and J 10 bases short, with 8 bases between. The CDR3 reads CASSLYLGEQFF. The CDR3 DNA is TGTGCCAGCAGTTTATACCTAGGAGAGCAGTTCTTC.

On this clone: The sample has other DNA sequences that encode this CDR3 too. This chain connects TRBV7-2 to TRBJ1-2; D ambiguous. This CDR3 region has 12 residues. V was clipped by 1 base and J by 8 bases, with 8 bases between them. CDR1 and CDR2 from the germline V gene are SGHTA and FQGNSA. The CDR3, as DNA: TGTGCCAGCAGCTTAGACAGTAGGGGCTACACCTTC. This translates into CASSLDSRGYTF.

The chain carries TRBV4-1 and TRBJ1-5; 9 bases agree with TRBD1. Trimming at V came to 1 base and at J to 5 bases, leaving 3 bases not matched to a gene. Looked up from germline, CDR1 is MGHRA and CDR2 is YSYEKL. This CDR3 contains 15 residues. CDR3 bases: TGCGCCAGCAGCCAAGCTACAGGGGGCTATCAGCCCCAGCATTTT. Protein sequence: CASSQATGGYQPQHF.

The chain uses TRBV20-1 and TRBJ2-6; D is unclear. The CDR3 consists of 14 residues. V lost 3 bases to trimming and J lost 4 bases, with 10 bases between them. Germline V gene lookup returns CDR1 DFQATT and CDR2 SNEGSKA (reference sequence). This CDR3 is CSASTGTGANVLTF. In DNA, the CDR3 is TGCAGTGCTAGTACGGGTACCGGGGCCAACGTCCTGACTTTC.

The rearrangement joins TRBV19 to TRBJ2-6; D is perhaps TRBD1 (6 bases). CDR1 and CDR2 (germline): LNHDA, SQIVND (reference sequence). The CDR3 consists of 13 residues. V was cut by 10 bases and J by 4 bases, with 11 bases left in between. CDR3 protein: CATTGKGANVLTF. The CDR3 DNA reads as TGTGCCACAACAGGGAAGGGGGCCAACGTCCTGACTTTC. The variable domain in full, completed from reference TRBV19 and TRBJ2-6, reads DGGITQSPKYLFRKEGQNVTLSCEQNLNHDAMYWYRQDPGQGLRLIYYSQIVNDFQKGDIAEGYSVSREKKESFPLTVTSAQKNPTAFYLCATTGKGANVLTFGAGSRLTVL.

This chain links TRBV6-5 with TRBJ1-2, with 11 bases fitting TRBD1. The CDR3 is 15 residues long. The junction had 5 bases not matched to a gene; V was cut back by 5 bases and J by 3 bases. Germline CDR1 MNHEY, CDR2 SVGAGI. The CDR3 DNA follows: TGTGCCAGCAGTCCCGGACAGGGGGCTTACTATGGCTACACCTTC. Its translation: CASSPGQGAYYGYTF.

The chain employs TRBV4-2 and TRBJ2-2; possibly TRBD1 for D (6 bases). The CDR3 length is 14 residues. Trimming pared 2 bases from V and 5 bases from J, leaving 9 bases between. The V gene's germline CDR1 is LGHNA and CDR2 YNFKEQ. CDR3 residues: CASSQQGSTGELFF. Written as DNA, the CDR3 is TGTGCCAGCAGCCAACAGGGGTCGACCGGGGAGCTGTTTTTT.

The chain carries TRBV30 and TRBJ2-7; TRBD1 might be the D (6 bases). The V end lost 4 bases, the J end lost 2 bases, and 12 bases lay between the germline ends. Germline CDR1 is GTSNPN and CDR2 is SVGIG (reference sequence). There are 13 residues in the CDR3. The CDR3, as DNA: TGTGCCTGGAAGGGTCAGGGGCCCTACGAGCAGTACTTC. Translation gives CAWKGQGPYEQYF.

The chain uses TRBV7-3 and TRBJ2-7; perhaps TRBD1 as D (5 bases). Deletions cut 5 bases from V and 3 bases from J, with 17 bases between. Germline V gene sequence: CDR1 SGHTA, CDR2 FQGTGA. CDR3 length: 15 residues. The CDR3, as DNA: TGTGCCAGCAGCCTTGGGCCAGGGCCCCTCTACGAGCAGTACTTC. Translating gives CASSLGPGPLYEQYF. Using reference TRBV7-3 and TRBJ2-7 for the parts outside the CDR3, the full variable domain is GAGVSQTPSNKVTEKGKYVELRCDPISGHTALYWYRQSLGQGPEFLIYFQGTGAADDSGLPNDRFFAVRPEGSVSTLKIQRTERGDSAVYLCASSLGPGPLYEQYFGPGTRLTVT.

The DNA of the CDR3 is TGCGCCAGCAGCCTGACGACTAGCAGCTACTACGAGCAGTACTTC. It is translated as CASSLTTSSYYEQYF. The chain recombines TRBV4-3 with TRBJ2-7; TRBD2 matches 7 bases. The germline V gene encodes CDR1 LGHNA and CDR2 YSLEER. The CDR3 is made up of 15 amino acids. V shed 4 bases, J shed 3 bases, and the junction held 9 bases outside the gene matches.

The rearrangement uses TRBV10-2 and TRBJ1-1; 7 nucleotides line up with TRBD1. Unmatched junction bases numbered 0, after V lost 2 bases and J lost 6 bases. This CDR3 has 12 amino acids. Looked up from germline, CDR1 is WSHSY and CDR2 is SAAADI. The CDR3 DNA sequence: TGCGCCAGCAGTGAGCAGGGGGCTGAAGCTTTCTTT. Translation: CASSEQGAEAFF.

Details on this clone: Other nucleotide sequences from this sample produce the same CDR3. The chain has TRBV7-2 and TRBJ1-6; 8 bases are shared with TRBD1. The CDR3 covers 13 residues. From germline, CDR1 is SGHTA and CDR2 FQGNSA. J gave up 9 bases and V 3 bases, and 1 base lay outside the gene matches. CDR3 region: CASSLDRVSPLHF. Written as DNA, the CDR3 is TGTGCCAGCAGCTTGGACAGGGTTTCACCCCTCCACTTT.

This clone has just a few counts. This rearrangement joins TRBV7-9 to TRBJ2-1, with 8 positions matching TRBD2. V shed 8 bases and J 3 bases; nucleotides not matched to a gene: 12. CDR1 SEHNR and CDR2 FQNEAQ come from the germline V gene (reference sequence). The CDR3 is 16 residues long. CDR3 sequence: CASLSFTSGYYNEQFF. The CDR3 DNA reads TGTGCCAGCCTCAGCTTCACTAGCGGTTACTACAATGAGCAGTTCTTC.

The chain joins TRBV13 to TRBJ2-7; a possible D gene is TRBD2 (6 bases). The CDR3 has 15 residues. CDR1 and CDR2 (germline): PRHDT, FYEKMQ (reference sequence). Trimming pared 5 bases from V and 2 bases from J, leaving 16 bases between. The CDR3, as DNA: TGTGCCAGCAGCCCCCGGGGATCGGGGGCCTACGAGCAGTACTTC. Protein sequence: CASSPRGSGAYEQYF.